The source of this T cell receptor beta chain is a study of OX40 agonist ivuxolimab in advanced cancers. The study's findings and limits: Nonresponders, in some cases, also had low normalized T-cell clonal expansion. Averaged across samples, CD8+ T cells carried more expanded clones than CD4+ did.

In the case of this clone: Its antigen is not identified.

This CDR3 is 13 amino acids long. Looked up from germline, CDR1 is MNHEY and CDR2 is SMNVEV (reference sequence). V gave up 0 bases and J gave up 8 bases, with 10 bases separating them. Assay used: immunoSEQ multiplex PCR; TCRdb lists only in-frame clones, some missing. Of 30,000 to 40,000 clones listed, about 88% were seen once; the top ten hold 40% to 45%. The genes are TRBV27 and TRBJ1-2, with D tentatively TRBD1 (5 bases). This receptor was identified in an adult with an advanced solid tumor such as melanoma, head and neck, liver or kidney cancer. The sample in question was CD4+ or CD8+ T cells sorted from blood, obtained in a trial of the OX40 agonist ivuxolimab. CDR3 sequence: CASSLSGPGGYTF. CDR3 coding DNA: TGTGCCAGCAGTTTATCGGGGCCGGGGGGCTACACCTTC.